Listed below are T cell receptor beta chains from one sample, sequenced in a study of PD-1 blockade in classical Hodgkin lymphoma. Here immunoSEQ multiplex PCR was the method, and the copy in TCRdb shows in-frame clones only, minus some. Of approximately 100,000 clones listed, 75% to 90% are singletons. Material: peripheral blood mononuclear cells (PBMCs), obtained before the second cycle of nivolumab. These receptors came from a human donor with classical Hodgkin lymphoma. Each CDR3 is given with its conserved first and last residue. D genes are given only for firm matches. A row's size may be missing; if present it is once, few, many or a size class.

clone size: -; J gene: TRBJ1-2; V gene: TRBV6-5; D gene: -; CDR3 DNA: TGTGCCAGCACATGGGGGGGCAATGGCTACACCTTC; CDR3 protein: CASTWGGNGYTF
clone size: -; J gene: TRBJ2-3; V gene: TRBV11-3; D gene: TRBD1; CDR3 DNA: TGTGCCAGCAGCCCGAGAGGGGGCTCTGGCACAGATACGCAGTATTTT; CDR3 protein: CASSPRGGSGTDTQYF
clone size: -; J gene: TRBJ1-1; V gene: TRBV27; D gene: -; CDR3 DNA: TGTGCCAGCAGTCCGCGAGGTCAGGGCACTGAAGCTTTCTTT; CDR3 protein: CASSPRGQGTEAFF
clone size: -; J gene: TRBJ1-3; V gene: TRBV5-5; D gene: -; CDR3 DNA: TGTGCCAGCAGCTTGGGGGACGTCGACTCTGGAAACACCATATATTTT; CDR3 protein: CASSLGDVDSGNTIYF
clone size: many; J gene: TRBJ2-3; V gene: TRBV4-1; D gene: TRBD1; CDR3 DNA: TGCGCCAGCAGCCAATCCGGGACAGGGAGCACAGATACGCAGTATTTT; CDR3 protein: CASSQSGTGSTDTQYF
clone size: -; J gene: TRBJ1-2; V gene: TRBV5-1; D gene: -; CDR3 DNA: TGCGCCAGCAGTCTTGATGTAGGGGATGGCTACACCTTC; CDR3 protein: CASSLDVGDGYTF
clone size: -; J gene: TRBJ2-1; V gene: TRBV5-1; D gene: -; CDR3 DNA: TGCGCCAGCAGCTTGGGTGGACGGTACAATGAGCAGTTCTTC; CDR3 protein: CASSLGGRYNEQFF
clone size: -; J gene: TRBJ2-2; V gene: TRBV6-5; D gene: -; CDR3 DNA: TGTGCCAGCAGTTATGGCGCGAACACCGGGGAGCTGTTTTTT; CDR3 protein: CASSYGANTGELFF
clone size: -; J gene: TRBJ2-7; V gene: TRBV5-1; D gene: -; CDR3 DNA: TGCGCCAGCAGCCAAAGTTCCGGGTCTCGGAGCGACGAGCAGTACTTC; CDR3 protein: CASSQSSGSRSDEQYF
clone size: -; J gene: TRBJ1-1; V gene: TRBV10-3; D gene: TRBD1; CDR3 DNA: TGTGCCATCCGAGGGACAGGACAACCCGGGAGGGTCATGAACACTGAAGCTTTCTTT; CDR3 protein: CAIRGTGQPGRVMNTEAFF
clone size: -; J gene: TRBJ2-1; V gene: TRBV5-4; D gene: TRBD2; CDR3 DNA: TGTGCCAGCAGCTTTGGGGGACTAGCCGAAACCTACAATGAGCAGTTCTTC; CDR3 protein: CASSFGGLAETYNEQFF
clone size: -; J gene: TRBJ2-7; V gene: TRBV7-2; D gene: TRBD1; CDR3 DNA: TGTGCCAGCAGCTTTTATGGACAGGGGCAGTACGAGCAGTACTTC; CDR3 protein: CASSFYGQGQYEQYF
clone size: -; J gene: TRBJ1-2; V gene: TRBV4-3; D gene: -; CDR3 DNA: TGCGCCAGCAGCCAAGATTGGGGGGCGTCCTATGGCTACACCTTC; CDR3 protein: CASSQDWGASYGYTF
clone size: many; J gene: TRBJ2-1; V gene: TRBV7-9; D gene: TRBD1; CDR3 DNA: TGTGCCAGCAGCTTAGCCCTCCCGGGACAGGGATACAATGAGCAGTTCTTC; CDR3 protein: CASSLALPGQGYNEQFF